This T cell receptor beta chain originates from a study of cytomegalovirus exposure and HLA in healthy donors. Study-wide results and limits: Researchers reported that a few CMV-associated chains were confirmed in vitro as CMV antigen-specific. The authors later linked a missense DCLRE1C variant to TCR beta V- and J-gene trimming.

Primers for the PCR totalled 60 Vbeta and 13 Jbeta. Profiling relied on immunoSEQ multiplex PCR, and the TCRdb table lists in-frame clones only, not all of them. Recorded for this sample: 40,000 to 45,000 clones. As regards this clone: What it recognizes is unknown.

Germline V CDR1 and CDR2: SEHNR, FQNEAQ (reference sequence). The CDR3 extends over 14 amino acids. V lost 5 bases and J 5 bases, leaving 13 bases between the germline ends. V and J are TRBV7-9 and TRBJ2-1; a weak D match, TRBD1 (6 bases). Sequences were obtained from PBMCs. The sequence came from a man between 25 and 39 years old in good health and CMV-seronegative. The DNA of the CDR3 is TGTGCCAGCAGCCCCCCGGACAGAGACAATGAGCAGTTCTTC. It translates to CASSPPDRDNEQFF.